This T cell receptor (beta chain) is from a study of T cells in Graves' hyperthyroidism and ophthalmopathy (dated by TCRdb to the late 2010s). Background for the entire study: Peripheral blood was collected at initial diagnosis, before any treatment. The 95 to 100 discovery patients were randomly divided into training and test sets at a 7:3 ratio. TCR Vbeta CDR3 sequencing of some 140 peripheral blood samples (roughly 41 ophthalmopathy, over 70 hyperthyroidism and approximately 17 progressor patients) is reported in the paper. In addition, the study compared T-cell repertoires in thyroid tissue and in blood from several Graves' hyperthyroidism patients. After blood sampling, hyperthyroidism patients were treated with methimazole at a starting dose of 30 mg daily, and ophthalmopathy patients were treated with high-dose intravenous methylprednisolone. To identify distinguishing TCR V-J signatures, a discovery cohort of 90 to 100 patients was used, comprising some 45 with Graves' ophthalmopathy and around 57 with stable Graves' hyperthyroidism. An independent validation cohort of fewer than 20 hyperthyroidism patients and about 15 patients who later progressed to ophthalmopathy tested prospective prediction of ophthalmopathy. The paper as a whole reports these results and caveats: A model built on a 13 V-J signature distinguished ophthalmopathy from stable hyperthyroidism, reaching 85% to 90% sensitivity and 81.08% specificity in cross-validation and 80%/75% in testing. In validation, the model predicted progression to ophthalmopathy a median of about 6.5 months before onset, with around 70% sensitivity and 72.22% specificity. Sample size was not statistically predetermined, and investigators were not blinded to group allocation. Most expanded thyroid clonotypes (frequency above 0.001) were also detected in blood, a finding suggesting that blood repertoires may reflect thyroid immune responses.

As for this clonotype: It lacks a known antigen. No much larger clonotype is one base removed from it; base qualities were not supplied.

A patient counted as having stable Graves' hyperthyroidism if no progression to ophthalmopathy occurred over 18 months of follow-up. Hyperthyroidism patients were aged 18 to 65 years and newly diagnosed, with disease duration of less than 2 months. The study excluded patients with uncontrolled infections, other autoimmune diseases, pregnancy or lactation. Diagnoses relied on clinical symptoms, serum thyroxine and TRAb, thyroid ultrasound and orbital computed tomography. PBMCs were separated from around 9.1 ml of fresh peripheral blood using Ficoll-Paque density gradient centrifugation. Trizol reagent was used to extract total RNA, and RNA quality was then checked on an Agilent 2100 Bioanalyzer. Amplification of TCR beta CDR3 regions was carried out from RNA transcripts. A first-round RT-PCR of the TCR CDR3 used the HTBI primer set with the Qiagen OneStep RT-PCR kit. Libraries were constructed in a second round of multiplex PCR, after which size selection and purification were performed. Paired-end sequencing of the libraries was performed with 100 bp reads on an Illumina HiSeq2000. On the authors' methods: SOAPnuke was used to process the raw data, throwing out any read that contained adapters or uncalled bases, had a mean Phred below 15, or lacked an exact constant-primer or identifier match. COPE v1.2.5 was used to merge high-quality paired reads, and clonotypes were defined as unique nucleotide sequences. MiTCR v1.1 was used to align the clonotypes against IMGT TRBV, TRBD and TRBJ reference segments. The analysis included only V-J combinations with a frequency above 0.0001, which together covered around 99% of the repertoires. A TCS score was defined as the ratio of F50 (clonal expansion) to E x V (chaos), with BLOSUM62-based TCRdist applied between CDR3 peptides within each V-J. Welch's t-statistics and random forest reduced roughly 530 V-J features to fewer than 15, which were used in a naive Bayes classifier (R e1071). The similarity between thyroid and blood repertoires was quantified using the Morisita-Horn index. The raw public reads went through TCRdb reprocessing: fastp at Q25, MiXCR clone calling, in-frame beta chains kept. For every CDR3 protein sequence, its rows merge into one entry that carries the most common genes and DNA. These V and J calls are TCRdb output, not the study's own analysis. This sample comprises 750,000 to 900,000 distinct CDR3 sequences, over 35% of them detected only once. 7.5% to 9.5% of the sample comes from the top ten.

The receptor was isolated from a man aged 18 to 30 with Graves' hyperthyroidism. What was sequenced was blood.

The CDR3 protein sequence reads: CSLLVSGELFF. The DNA reads TGCAGTCTACTGGTGTCCGGGGAGCTGTTTTTT. Recombination joined TRBV20-1 with TRBJ2-2; confidence is insufficient to name the D gene. Looking up the germline V gene (reference sequence) yields CDR1 DFQATT and CDR2 SNEGSKA. Inclusive of the bounding cysteine and phenylalanine, the CDR3 is 11 residues long. The entry retains the CDR3 DNA only, 33 bases that are in frame from base 1. Deletion took 8 bases off V and 6 bases off J, with a span of 10 bases between the germline ends.